This TCR beta chain was recorded in a study of post-analysis software for immune sequencing data. The CDR3 covers 14 residues. V was pared by 8 bases and J by 3 bases, with 8 bases of the junction left unmatched. Study-level points and caveats: The study found TRBV5-6, TRBV5-1 and TRBV20-1 among five TRBV segments more frequent in patients than controls. Versus controls, multiple sclerosis patients showed significantly lower diversity (normalized Chao1).

Incorporated into the TCR beta cDNA libraries were unique molecular identifiers, which served to reduce PCR and sequencing biases. Each CDR3 protein gets one entry after TCRdb re-called the PCR reads with MiXCR. The sample lists hundreds of thousands of distinct CDR3 sequences; about 50% were seen once. In regard to this clonotype: What it binds is unknown.

The sample taken for sequencing was blood. The V call is TRBV12-3 or TRBV12-4, the J call TRBJ2-5, with 8 bases lining up with TRBD1. The clonotype was recovered from a girl aged 10 to 17 with multiple sclerosis. This CDR3 is CASSYAGQEETQYF. CDR3 bases: TGTGCCAGCTCGTACGCGGGACAGGAAGAGACCCAGTACTTC.